Sequencing of this T cell receptor (beta chain) was carried out in a study of radiation and T cells in renal cell carcinoma. The data were produced by immunoSEQ multiplex PCR, yet TCRdb's version contains in-frame clones alone and is incomplete. The table lists 150,000 to 180,000 clones, 87% of them singletons. Comments on this clone: Its antigen is currently unknown.

The time point was: blood 2 weeks post-SBRT. Treatment noted: 15 Gy SBRT to primary tumor, nephrectomy 4 weeks later. Radiation-treated patients gave blood at baseline, week 2 and week 4. Overall study results and limits: Baseline intratumoral clonotype presence is unknown without pretreatment biopsies. From baseline, blood top tumor clonotypes peaked at 2 weeks post-radiation.

Unmatched junction bases numbered 8, after V lost 4 bases and J lost 3 bases. This CDR3 is built from 15 residues. CDR1 and CDR2 (germline): SGHRS, YFSETQ. The sequencing used blood, collected from a patient whose treatment included radiotherapy and nephrectomy. J is TRBJ2-5 and V is TRBV5-1; 8 bases fit TRBD2. This receptor was identified in a woman aged 50 to 60 with renal cell carcinoma. The DNA for the CDR3 is TGCGCCAGCAGCCCGAATAGCGGGGTTGAAGAGACCCAGTACTTC. Translated: CASSPNSGVEETQYF.